This TCR beta chain was identified in a study of T cells in Graves' hyperthyroidism and ophthalmopathy (dated by TCRdb to about 2019). Looking at the study overall: Peripheral blood samples were taken at the time of initial diagnosis, prior to any treatment. To identify TCR V-J signatures that set the groups apart, the researchers used a discovery cohort of 100 patients, made up of fewer than 50 with Graves' ophthalmopathy and some 55 with stable Graves' hyperthyroidism. Prospective prediction of ophthalmopathy was tested in an independent validation cohort of 18 to 20 hyperthyroidism patients and some 17 patients who later progressed to ophthalmopathy. The roughly 100 discovery patients were randomly split 7:3 into training and test sets. The study also compared thyroid tissue and blood T-cell repertoires from roughly 6 Graves' hyperthyroidism patients. After sampling, hyperthyroidism patients received methimazole starting at 30 mg daily, and ophthalmopathy patients received high-dose intravenous methylprednisolone. TCR Vbeta CDR3 sequencing of 120 to 150 peripheral blood samples (under 45 ophthalmopathy, some 75 hyperthyroidism and some 17 progressor patients) is reported in the paper. What the research found in general, with its limitations: In validation, the model predicted progression to ophthalmopathy with 55% to 71% sensitivity and over 72% specificity, a median of 6.5 months before onset. Ophthalmopathy was separated from stable hyperthyroidism by a 13 V-J signature model, with approximately 90% sensitivity and about 84% specificity obtained in cross-validation and 80%/75% obtained in testing. Sample size was not statistically predetermined, and blinding of investigators to group allocation was not performed. Most expanded thyroid clonotypes (frequency above 0.001) were also detected in blood, a finding suggesting that blood repertoires may reflect thyroid immune responses.

This clonotype came up many times. No cognate antigen has been identified for it. The input lacks base qualities; no much larger clone sits a single base away. The TCR beta CDR3 regions were amplified from RNA transcripts. The first round of RT-PCR for the TCR CDR3 was performed with the HTBI primer set and the Qiagen OneStep RT-PCR kit. A second multiplex PCR round built the libraries, followed by size selection and purification. The libraries were sequenced on an Illumina HiSeq2000 using paired-end 100 bp reads. The paper's data handling went like this. SOAPnuke was used to process the raw data, throwing out any read that contained adapters or uncalled bases, had a mean Phred below 15, or lacked an exact constant-primer or identifier match. COPE v1.2.5 was used to merge high-quality paired reads, and clonotypes were defined as unique nucleotide sequences. Clonotypes were aligned to IMGT TRBV, TRBD and TRBJ reference segments using MiTCR v1.1. Only V-J combinations with frequency above 0.0001, covering 99.2% of repertoires, were analysed. A TCS score was defined as the ratio of F50 (clonal expansion) to E x V (chaos), with BLOSUM62-based TCRdist applied between CDR3 peptides within each V-J. Welch's t-statistics and random forest reduced 514 V-J features to 10 to 15, which were used in a naive Bayes classifier (R e1071). Using fastp trimming at Q25 and MiXCR clonotype assembly, TCRdb reanalyzed the public sequencing data and kept in-frame beta chains. Entries that share a CDR3 protein sequence are merged under the most common genes and DNA. The V and J calls here are based on TCRdb, not the publication. The sample table records fewer than 900,000 distinct CDR3 sequences; 16% of these occur just once. The ten largest clones add up to 8.4% of the sample.

A patient counted as having stable Graves' hyperthyroidism if no progression to ophthalmopathy occurred over 18 months of follow-up. Hyperthyroidism patients were newly diagnosed, with disease duration under 2 months, and aged 18 to 65 years. Exclusion was applied to patients with uncontrolled infections, other autoimmune diseases, pregnancy or lactation. Diagnoses relied on clinical symptoms, serum thyroxine and TRAb, thyroid ultrasound and orbital computed tomography. PBMCs were isolated from more than 9 ml of fresh peripheral blood by Ficoll-Paque density gradient centrifugation. Total RNA was extracted using Trizol reagent, and RNA quality was assessed on an Agilent 2100 Bioanalyzer. CDR1 and CDR2 (MNHEY, SMNVEV) derive from the germline V gene (reference sequence). The CDR3 goes from the cysteine to the phenylalanine over 14 residues. Only the CDR3 portion is preserved as DNA: 42 bases, with reading frame beginning at the first base. At the junction V is shortened by 5 bases and J by 2 bases; bases outside the gene matches: 4.

Rearrangement joined TRBV27 to TRBJ2-7, with 9 bases in between that match TRBD1. The source is a man aged 18 to 30 with Graves' hyperthyroidism. Sequenced sample: blood. The nucleotides are TGTGCCAGCAGTATACAGGGGGCAACCTACGAGCAGTACTTC. It translates as CASSIQGATYEQYF.